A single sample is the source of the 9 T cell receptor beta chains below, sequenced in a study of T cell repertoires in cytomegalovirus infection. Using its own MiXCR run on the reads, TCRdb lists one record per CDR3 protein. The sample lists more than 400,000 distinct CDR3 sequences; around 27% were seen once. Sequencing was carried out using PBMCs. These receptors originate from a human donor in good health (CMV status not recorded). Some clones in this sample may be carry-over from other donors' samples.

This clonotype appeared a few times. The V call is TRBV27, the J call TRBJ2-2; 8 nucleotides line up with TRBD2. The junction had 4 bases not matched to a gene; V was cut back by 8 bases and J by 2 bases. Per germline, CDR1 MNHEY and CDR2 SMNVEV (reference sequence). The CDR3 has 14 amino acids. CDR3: CASAGGVNTGELFF. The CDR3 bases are TGTGCCAGCGCGGGGGGAGTAAACACCGGGGAGCTGTTTTTT.

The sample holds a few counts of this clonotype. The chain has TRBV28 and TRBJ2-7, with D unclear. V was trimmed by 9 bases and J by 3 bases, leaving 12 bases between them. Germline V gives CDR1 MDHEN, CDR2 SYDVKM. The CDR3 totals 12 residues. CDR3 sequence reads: CASPTGGYEQYF. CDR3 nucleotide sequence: TGTGCCAGTCCCACTGGTGGCTACGAGCAGTACTTC.

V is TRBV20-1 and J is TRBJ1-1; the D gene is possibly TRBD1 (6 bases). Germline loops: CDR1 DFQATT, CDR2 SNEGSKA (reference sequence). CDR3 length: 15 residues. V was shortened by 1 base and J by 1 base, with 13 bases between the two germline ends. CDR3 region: CSARASGHTNTEAFF. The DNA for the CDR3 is TGCAGTGCTAGAGCCTCGGGACATACGAACACTGAAGCTTTCTTT.

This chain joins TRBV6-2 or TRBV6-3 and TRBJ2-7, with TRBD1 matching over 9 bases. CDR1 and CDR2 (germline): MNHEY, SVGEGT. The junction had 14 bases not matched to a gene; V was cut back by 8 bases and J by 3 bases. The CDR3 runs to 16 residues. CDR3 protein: CASSISVPGQGYEQYF. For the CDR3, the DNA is TGTGCCAGCTCTATCTCAGTCCCGGGACAGGGCTACGAGCAGTACTTC.

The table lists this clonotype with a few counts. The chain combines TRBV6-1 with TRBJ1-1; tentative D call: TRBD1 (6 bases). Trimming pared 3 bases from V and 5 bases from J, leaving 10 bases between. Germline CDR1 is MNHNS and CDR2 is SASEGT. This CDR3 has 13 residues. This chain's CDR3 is CASSDQGWTEAFF. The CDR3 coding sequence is TGTGCCAGCAGTGATCAGGGGTGGACTGAAGCTTTCTTT.

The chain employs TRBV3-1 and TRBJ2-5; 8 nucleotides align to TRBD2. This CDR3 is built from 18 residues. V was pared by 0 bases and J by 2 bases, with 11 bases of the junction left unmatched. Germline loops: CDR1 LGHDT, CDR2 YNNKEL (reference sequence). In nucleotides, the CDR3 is TGTGCCAGCAGCCAAGATAGTACGGGAGGGTTCGGTCAAGAGACCCAGTACTTC. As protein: CASSQDSTGGFGQETQYF.

The CDR3: CATSRDRSGLIYGYTF. Here the CDR3 DNA reads TGTGCCACCAGCAGAGATAGGTCAGGGCTCATCTATGGCTACACCTTC. The chain carries TRBV15 and TRBJ1-2; possible D gene TRBD1, 5 bases. This CDR3 comprises 16 residues. Trimming removed 0 bases from V and 4 bases from J, with 15 bases in between. Germline CDR1 LNHNV, CDR2 YYDKDF (reference sequence).

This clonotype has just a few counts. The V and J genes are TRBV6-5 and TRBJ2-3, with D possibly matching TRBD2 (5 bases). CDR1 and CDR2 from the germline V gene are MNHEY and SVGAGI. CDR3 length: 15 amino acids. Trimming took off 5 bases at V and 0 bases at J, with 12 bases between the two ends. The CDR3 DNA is TGTGCCAGCAGTACGGACTTTACTAGCACAGATACGCAGTATTTT. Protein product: CASSTDFTSTDTQYF.

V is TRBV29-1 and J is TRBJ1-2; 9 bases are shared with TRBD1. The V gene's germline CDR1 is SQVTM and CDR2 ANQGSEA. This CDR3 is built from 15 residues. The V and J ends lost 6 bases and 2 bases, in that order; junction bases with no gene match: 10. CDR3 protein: CSVPGRGQGNYGYTF. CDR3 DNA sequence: TGCAGCGTCCCCGGTCGGGGACAGGGAAACTATGGCTACACCTTC.